One and the same sample provided the 27 T cell receptor beta chains below, sequenced in a study of blood T cells in healthy people across ages (dated by TCRdb to 2013 to 2016). The library came from 5' RACE. The instrument was an Illumina HiSeq 2500. A second about 6 to 11 cycle PCR used a sample-barcoded 5' primer and a J-beta primer mix. The public reads were run again by TCRdb, first through fastp at Q25 and then through MiXCR, and only productive beta chains were kept. Entries are consolidated by CDR3 protein sequence, retaining the most common genes and DNA. This sample gives approximately 1.5 million distinct CDR3 sequences in total; about 35% of them show up just once. Jointly, the top ten make up around 11% of the sample. The sequencing input was blood. Receptors were obtained from a woman aged 25 to 45 in good health.

The chain recombines TRBV3-1 with TRBJ2-7; D is unclear. The CDR3 runs 13 residues. From germline, CDR1 is LGHDT and CDR2 YNNKEL (reference sequence). V lost 3 bases to trimming and J lost 4 bases, with 10 bases between them. CDR3 residues: CASSHNGPYEQYF. As DNA, the CDR3 is TGTGCCAGCAGCCATAACGGACCATACGAGCAGTACTTC.

This sequence joins TRBV3-1 and TRBJ1-4; no reliable D call. Germline loops: CDR1 LGHDT, CDR2 YNNKEL (reference sequence). V was clipped by 1 base and J by 4 bases, with 4 bases between them. This CDR3 comprises 13 residues. CDR3 nucleotide sequence: TGTGCCAGCAGCCAAGGCCATAATGAAAAACTGTTTTTT. It is translated as CASSQGHNEKLFF.

V usage is TRBV11-2 and J usage is TRBJ2-1; D is possibly TRBD2 (5 bases). The germline V gene encodes CDR1 SGHAT and CDR2 FQNNGV. The CDR3 spans 15 residues. V was pared by 0 bases and J by 4 bases, with 10 bases between. CDR3 region: CASSLEDSLYNEQFF. The DNA of the CDR3 is TGTGCCAGCAGCTTAGAGGACTCCCTATACAATGAGCAGTTCTTC.

This clonotype has ten or more counts. The genes are TRBV10-3 and TRBJ1-6; no firm D call. Trimming took 7 bases from V and 5 from J, leaving 12 bases between them. CDR1 is ENHRY and CDR2 is SYGVKD in the germline V gene. This CDR3 region has 14 residues. The CDR3, as DNA: TGTGCCATCAAGAGGGCAGGCAATAATTCACCCCTCCACTTT. Protein: CAIKRAGNNSPLHF.

The gene calls are TRBV20-1 and TRBJ1-5; no definite D call. CDR1 and CDR2 from the germline V gene are DFQATT and SNEGSKA (reference sequence). The CDR3 is made up of 13 amino acids. In nucleotides, the CDR3 is TGCAGCGCACGGGAAAGTAATCATCAGCCCCAGCATTTT. It codes for CSARESNHQPQHF.

The chain couples TRBV10-3 to TRBJ2-7; TRBD1 aligns across 8 bases. CDR3 size: 15 residues. V shed 5 bases, J shed 5 bases, and the junction held 11 bases outside the gene matches. CDR1 is ENHRY, CDR2 SYGVKD, per germline. CDR3 coding DNA: TGTGCCATCAGTTCTTACTCCGGACAGGGCCACGAGCAGTACTTC. This translates into CAISSYSGQGHEQYF.

The chain joins TRBV28 to TRBJ2-4, with no clear D. The tail of the sequence fits TRBJ2-7 better, so the J call may be wrong. Germline values: CDR1 MDHEN, CDR2 SYDVKM. The CDR3 extends over 13 amino acids. The CDR3 DNA reads TGTGCCAGCATTGGTACGGTCCCCTACGAGCAGTACTTC. Encoded protein: CASIGTVPYEQYF.

This sequence joins TRBV11-2 and TRBJ1-3; D is perhaps TRBD1 (6 bases). CDR1 is SGHAT and CDR2 is FQNNGV in the germline V gene. Trimming cost V 5 bases and J 3 bases, with 14 bases left between them. The CDR3 contains 15 residues. CDR3 sequence reads: CASSETRGFGNTIYF. In DNA form, the CDR3 reads TGTGCCAGCAGCGAGACCAGGGGTTTTGGAAACACCATATATTTT.

This clonotype was detected only a few times. The chain couples TRBV27 to TRBJ1-5; D is possibly TRBD1 (6 bases). Germline V gene lookup returns CDR1 MNHEY and CDR2 SMNVEV (reference sequence). Between the trimmed V and J ends, which lost 2 bases and 6 bases, there was a span of 14 bases. This CDR3 region has 15 residues. CDR3 in DNA: TGTGCCAGCAGTTTAGATGCGGGGGCGGGTCAGCCCCAGCATTTT. Translated, it gives CASSLDAGAGQPQHF.

V is TRBV25-1 and J is TRBJ1-3; D remains ambiguous. The V end was cut by 3 bases, the J end by 10 bases, with 7 bases between. Germline V gene sequence: CDR1 MGHDK, CDR2 SYGVNS. This CDR3 is built from 11 residues. CDR3 coding DNA: TGTGCCAGCAGTGACAGGAGGACCATATATTTT. Protein product: CASSDRRTIYF.

This clonotype was seen more than once but under ten times. V gene TRBV20-1 combines with J gene TRBJ2-1; the D call may be TRBD1 or TRBD2 (5 bases each). Germline V gives CDR1 DFQATT, CDR2 SNEGSKA (reference sequence). The germline V and J ends were trimmed by 6 bases and 6 bases, with 21 bases remaining between them. This CDR3 comprises 15 residues. The CDR3 reads CSADPGRLGVNEQFF. In nucleotides, the CDR3 is TGCAGTGCCGATCCGGGACGGCTGGGTGTCAATGAGCAGTTCTTC.

In its sample, this clonotype was seen many times. This rearrangement joins TRBV20-1 to TRBJ2-7; 11 positions match TRBD1. The junction had 6 bases not matched to a gene; V was cut back by 5 bases and J by 3 bases. The germline gives CDR1 DFQATT, CDR2 SNEGSKA (reference sequence). The CDR3 has 14 amino acids. The CDR3 loop is CSAQAGTGGYEQYF. CDR3 coding DNA: TGCAGTGCTCAAGCCGGGACAGGGGGCTACGAGCAGTACTTC.

This clonotype has a handful of counts. This chain uses TRBV6-1 with TRBJ2-3; D unresolved. The germline CDR1 and CDR2 sequences are MNHNS and SASEGT. Trimming left V 3 bases short and J 2 bases short, with 15 bases between. The CDR3 totals 16 residues. In DNA form, the CDR3 reads TGTGCCAGCAGTGATCTCCTTGCGGTCAACACAGATACGCAGTATTTT. Encoded protein: CASSDLLAVNTDTQYF.

V and J are TRBV21-1 and TRBJ2-1; the table gives TRBD2 as D, unverified against the DNA. TRBV21-1 is classified as a pseudogene. CDR3 length equals 14 residues. CDR3 region: CASSRDFRNNEQFF. DNA of the CDR3: TGTGCCAGCAGCCGGGACTTCCGAAACAATGAGCAGTTCTTC.

This clonotype was observed a handful of times. The V gene is TRBV5-1, the J gene TRBJ2-1, with 8 bases identical to TRBD1. The CDR3 runs to 16 residues. With 6 bases clipped from V and 0 bases from J, the junction kept 8 bases outside the gene matches. Germline CDR1 is SGHRS and CDR2 is YFSETQ. For the CDR3, the DNA is TGCGCCAGCACCCCCAGGGGGCTAAGCTCCTACAATGAGCAGTTCTTC. Protein sequence: CASTPRGLSSYNEQFF.

This chain joins TRBV2 and TRBJ2-3, with TRBD2 matching over 9 bases. The CDR3 is made up of 15 amino acids. In germline, CDR1 is SNHLY, CDR2 FYNNEI. Germline trimming cut 7 bases from V and 6 bases from J; bases unmatched to any gene: 11. The CDR3 sequence is CASKEASGITDTQYF. The CDR3 DNA reads as TGTGCCAGCAAGGAGGCTAGCGGGATAACCGATACGCAGTATTTT. Supplemented by reference TRBV2 and TRBJ2-3, the full variable domain reads EPEVTQTPSHQVTQMGQEVILRCVPISNHLYFYWYRQILGQKVEFLVSFYNNEISEKSEIFDDQFSVERPDGSNFTLKIRSTKLEDSAMYFCASKEASGITDTQYFGPGTRLTVL.

In DNA, the CDR3 is TGCGCCAGCAGCCGTGGCGGGAGGTCCGGGGAGCTGTTTTTT. Encoded protein: CASSRGGRSGELFF. The chain combines TRBV5-1 with TRBJ2-2; 8 bases align to TRBD2. CDR1 SGHRS and CDR2 YFSETQ come from the germline V gene. The V and J ends lost 4 bases and 6 bases, in that order; junction bases with no gene match: 5. This CDR3 is 14 amino acids long.

This rearrangement joins TRBV30 to TRBJ1-5, with D perhaps matching TRBD1 (5 bases). Trimming cost V 3 bases and J 3 bases, with 12 bases left between them. This CDR3 contains 14 residues. CDR1 GTSNPN and CDR2 SVGIG come from the germline V gene (reference sequence). Written as DNA, the CDR3 is TGTGCCTGGAGAGGGGCAGGGAACAATCAGCCCCAGCATTTT. This translates into CAWRGAGNNQPQHF. Filled out from reference TRBV30 and TRBJ1-5, the complete variable domain reads SQTIHQWPATLVQPVGSPLSLECTVEGTSNPNLYWYRQAAGRGLQLLFYSVGIGQISSEVPQNLSASRPQDRQFILSSKKLLLSDSGFYLCAWRGAGNNQPQHFGDGTRLSIL.

In this sample, this clonotype turned up a few times. V is TRBV5-1 and J is TRBJ2-7, with 7 bases lining up with TRBD2. The CDR3 is 15 residues long. From germline, CDR1 is SGHRS and CDR2 YFSETQ. The V segment lost 1 base and the J segment 4 bases; nucleotides outside the gene matches: 8. The CDR3 DNA follows: TGCGCCAGCAGCTTGAATACGGGGGGTCCTTACGAGCAGTACTTC. Translation: CASSLNTGGPYEQYF.

This clonotype turned up a few times. The V gene is TRBV10-2, the J gene TRBJ1-2; 9 bases match TRBD1. This CDR3 is built from 13 residues. The germline V gene has CDR1 WSHSY and CDR2 SAAADI. V shed 3 bases, J shed 7 bases, and the junction held 3 bases outside the gene matches. CDR3 amino acids: CASSDWDRVGYTF. The CDR3 DNA sequence: TGCGCCAGCAGTGATTGGGACAGGGTTGGCTACACCTTC.

This chain connects TRBV20-1 to TRBJ1-1, with D possibly matching TRBD1 (5 bases). V was trimmed by 3 bases and J by 6 bases, leaving 14 bases between them. Germline CDR1 reads DFQATT; CDR2 reads SNEGSKA (reference sequence). The CDR3 loop spans 13 amino acids. CDR3 coding DNA: TGCAGTGCTAGGTGGCCAGGAGGGGCTGAAGCTTTCTTT. Protein sequence: CSARWPGGAEAFF.

Ten or more counts support this clonotype. The J gene is TRBJ2-3, the V gene TRBV29-1, with TRBD2 as a possible D gene (6 bases). The CDR3 loop spans 17 amino acids. V was clipped by 1 base and J by 5 bases, with 22 bases between them. The germline gives CDR1 SQVTM, CDR2 ANQGSEA. CDR3 residues: CSVEVMRRDWDRDTQYF. The DNA for the CDR3 is TGCAGCGTTGAAGTCATGAGGCGGGACTGGGATAGAGATACGCAGTATTTT.

This sequence joins TRBV27 and TRBJ2-1; tentatively, D is TRBD1 or TRBD2 (6 bases each). CDR1 and CDR2 from the germline V gene are MNHEY and SMNVEV (reference sequence). This CDR3 spans 15 amino acids. Trimming shortened V by 0 bases and J by 6 bases, and 12 bases separated the two germline ends. The CDR3 here is CASSLSPGAPNEQFF. For the CDR3, the DNA is TGTGCCAGCAGTTTATCTCCGGGGGCCCCCAATGAGCAGTTCTTC.

Concerning this clonotype: The germline gene is not matched at one end of the junction; a read error may be the cause. The rearrangement joins TRBV3-1 to TRBJ1-1; D is undetermined. The CDR3 has 15 residues. Germline V gene sequence: CDR1 LGHDT, CDR2 YNNKEL (reference sequence). For the CDR3, the DNA is TGTGCCAGCAGACAAGATCATTCCTCGGGCACTGAAGCTTTCTTT. It specifies CASRQDHSSGTEAFF.

To note about this clonotype: A much larger clone sits a single nucleotide away, making a read error possible. This chain links TRBV29-1 with TRBJ2-3; maybe TRBD2 (5 bases). This CDR3 has 13 amino acids. Germline lookup yields CDR1 SQVTM and CDR2 ANQGSEA. CDR3 sequence reads: CNVPDAPGDTQYF. The CDR3, as DNA: TGCAACGTCCCGGACGCCCCGGGGGATACGCAGTATTTT.

A note on this clonotype: An end of the junction does not agree with germline; a read error may underlie this. This sequence joins TRBV19 and TRBJ1-1; D not certain. This CDR3 is 13 amino acids long. Germline loops: CDR1 LNHDA, CDR2 SQIVND (reference sequence). The CDR3 loop reads CASRIVGGTEAFF. For the CDR3, the DNA is TGTGCCAGTAGAATAGTGGGAGGTACTGAAGCTTTCTTT. The variable domain in full, with the rest retrieved from reference TRBV19 and TRBJ1-1, is DGGITQSPKYLFRKEGQNVTLSCEQNLNHDAMYWYRQDPGQGLRLIYYSQIVNDFQKGDIAEGYSVSREKKESFPLTVTSAQKNPTAFYLCASRIVGGTEAFFGQGTRLTVV.

This clonotype appeared a few times. V and J are TRBV7-3 and TRBJ2-1, with 8 bases identical to TRBD2. This CDR3 is built from 15 residues. V trimming: 5 bases; J trimming: 4 bases; junction bases outside the gene matches: 7. Germline V gene lookup returns CDR1 SGHTA and CDR2 FQGTGA. CDR3 loop: CASSKGLVIYNEQFF. The DNA of the CDR3 is TGTGCCAGCAGCAAGGGACTAGTGATATACAATGAGCAGTTCTTC.